The rows below give T cell receptor beta chains drawn from one sample of a study of HIV-infected patients and healthy controls. From the 5' RACE reads, TCRdb called clonotypes with MiXCR, one entry per CDR3 protein. This sample carries more than 8,000 distinct CDR3 sequences, around 8% of them seen once, and the ten largest clones take 5.5% to 7.5%. Material: blood. These receptors all stem from an adult in good health. CDR3s include the opening cysteine and the closing phenylalanine or tryptophan. D genes are given only for firm matches. The listing skips clone size in some rows; elsewhere it reads once, few, many or a size class.

j_call | clone_size | v_call | d_call | cdr3_nt | cdr3_aa
TRBJ1-2 | medium-sized | TRBV12-3/TRBV12-4 | TRBD1 | TGTGCCAGCAGTCCCTCGCCCACAGGGGCTCACTATGGCTACACCTTC | CASSPSPTGAHYGYTF
TRBJ2-2 | many | TRBV30 | . | TGTGCCTGGAGGACTTATTTCACCGGGGAGCTGTTTTTT | CAWRTYFTGELFF
TRBJ2-4 | medium-sized | TRBV3-1 | TRBD2 | TGTGCCAGCAGCCCCTGGCCTAGCGGGAGGAGAGAAAACATTCAGTACTTC | CASSPWPSGRRENIQYF
TRBJ2-5 | medium-sized | TRBV30 | TRBD1 | TGTGCCTGGGGGACAGGGGCAGAGACCCAGTACTTC | CAWGTGAETQYF
TRBJ2-2 | many | TRBV2 | TRBD2 | TGTGCCAGCAGTCCACTAGCGGGGGGGCCGCGGACCGGGGAGCTGTTTTTT | CASSPLAGGPRTGELFF
TRBJ2-7 | few | TRBV10-3 | . | TGTGCCATCAGAATTAGCGGATCCCTACCCCAGGGAGAGGGCGAGCAGTACTTC | CAIRISGSLPQGEGEQYF
TRBJ1-2 | medium-sized | TRBV25-1 | TRBD1 | TGTGCCACCCAGGGGGGAATGGCGTCCTATGGCTACACCTTC | CATQGGMASYGYTF
TRBJ2-5 | . | TRBV5-1 | TRBD1 | TGCGCCAGCAGCTTCAGGACAGGCGCCCAAGAGACCCAGTACTTC | CASSFRTGAQETQYF
TRBJ1-6 | medium-sized | TRBV5-1 | . | TGCGCCAGCAGCTCTACTCCGGGACACCTTAATTCACCCCTCCACTTT | CASSSTPGHLNSPLHF
TRBJ1-4 | medium-sized | TRBV19 | . | TGTGCCAGTAGTATAGGAGGAGGGCTGGACGAAAAACTGTTTTTT | CASSIGGGLDEKLFF
TRBJ2-5 | many | TRBV7-9 | . | TGTGCCAGCAGCTTCCGGGACCGCCCTGGAGAGACCCAGTACTTC | CASSFRDRPGETQYF
TRBJ1-5 | medium-sized | TRBV7-2 | . | TGTGCCAGCAGCTTAGCAGGGCTGAGCAATCAGCCCCAGCATTTT | CASSLAGLSNQPQHF
TRBJ2-1 | few | TRBV7-6 | TRBD2 | TGTGCCAGCAGCCTAGAGAGCGGGAGTGAGAATGAGCAGTTCTTC | CASSLESGSENEQFF